This passage covers 14 T cell receptor beta chains from one sample sequenced in a study of OX40 agonist ivuxolimab in advanced cancers. Some clones are missing from TCRdb's copy, which holds only in-frame ones; the method was immunoSEQ multiplex PCR. This table has tens of thousands of clones, about 90% appearing once. The material sequenced was CD4+ or CD8+ T cells sorted from blood, taken in a trial of the OX40 agonist ivuxolimab. These receptors all stem from an adult with an advanced solid tumor such as melanoma, head and neck, liver or kidney cancer.

The chain combines TRBV30 with TRBJ2-2; 9 positions match TRBD2. With 7 bases clipped from V and 1 base from J, the junction kept 4 bases outside the gene matches. The V gene's germline CDR1 is GTSNPN and CDR2 SVGIG (reference sequence). The length of the CDR3 is 14 residues. CDR3 amino acids: CAYRLAVNTGELFF. The CDR3 DNA is TGTGCCTACAGACTAGCGGTGAACACCGGGGAGCTGTTTTTT. The whole variable domain, filled in from reference TRBV30 and TRBJ2-2, reads SQTIHQWPATLVQPVGSPLSLECTVEGTSNPNLYWYRQAAGRGLQLLFYSVGIGQISSEVPQNLSASRPQDRQFILSSKKLLLSDSGFYLCAYRLAVNTGELFFGEGSRLTVL.

The V gene is TRBV27, the J gene TRBJ2-3; 11 positions agree with TRBD2. This CDR3 contains 15 residues. The V and J ends lost 2 bases and 6 bases, in that order; junction bases with no gene match: 4. CDR1 is MNHEY and CDR2 is SMNVEV in the germline V gene (reference sequence). CDR3 nucleotide sequence: TGTGCCAGCAGTTTACAACTAGCGGGAGCCGATACGCAGTATTTT. Its translation: CASSLQLAGADTQYF.

This clone was observed a single time. The chain employs TRBV7-8 and TRBJ2-7; D gene ambiguous. The germline V gene has CDR1 SGHVS and CDR2 FQNEAQ. V lost 0 bases and J lost 2, with 5 bases in between. The CDR3 consists of 13 residues. CDR3 protein: CASSLAVAYEQYF. Here the CDR3 DNA reads TGTGCCAGCAGCTTAGCGGTGGCCTACGAGCAGTACTTC.

The V and J genes are TRBV9 and TRBJ2-1, with D uncertain. Trimming left V 0 bases short and J 5 bases short, with 18 bases between. There are 17 residues in the CDR3. Germline V gives CDR1 SGDLS, CDR2 YYNGEE. The chain's CDR3 is CASSVDRSKELDNEQFF. For the CDR3, the DNA is TGTGCCAGCAGCGTAGATCGAAGCAAGGAATTAGACAATGAGCAGTTCTTC.

The chain uses TRBV7-8 and TRBJ2-7; 8 positions agree with TRBD2. The CDR3 has 16 residues. Germline V gene lookup returns CDR1 SGHVS and CDR2 FQNEAQ. V lost 1 base and J lost 2; bases outside the gene matches: 7. CDR3 sequence (DNA): TGTGCCAGCAGCTTAGGCGCCGGGACTAGAGCCTACGAGCAGTACGTC. Translating it yields CASSLGAGTRAYEQYV.

The V call is TRBV11-3, the J call TRBJ2-1; 7 bases fit TRBD2. CDR1 and CDR2 (germline): SGHNT, YENEEA. The trim removed 5 bases at V and 5 bases at J, leaving 9 bases unmatched. The CDR3 contains 15 residues. The chain's CDR3 is CASSLGLADHNEQFF. CDR3 nucleotides: TGTGCCAGCAGCCTAGGGCTAGCGGACCACAATGAGCAGTTCTTC.

This chain joins TRBV2 and TRBJ2-7; maybe TRBD1 (5 bases). The CDR3 consists of 14 residues. Germline CDR1 is SNHLY and CDR2 is FYNNEI. The V end lost 2 bases, the J end lost 3 bases, and 11 bases lay between the germline ends. The CDR3 DNA reads TGTGCCAGCAGTGAACTGACAGCGTACTACGAGCAGTACTTC. Its translation is CASSELTAYYEQYF. Combining the CDR3 with reference TRBV2 and TRBJ2-7 gives the whole variable domain EPEVTQTPSHQVTQMGQEVILRCVPISNHLYFYWYRQILGQKVEFLVSFYNNEISEKSEIFDDQFSVERPDGSNFTLKIRSTKLEDSAMYFCASSELTAYYEQYFGPGTRLTVT.

This chain links TRBV7-9 with TRBJ1-2, with D unresolved. The germline V and J ends were trimmed by 3 bases and 0 bases, with 11 bases remaining between them. Germline lookup yields CDR1 SEHNR and CDR2 FQNEAQ (reference sequence). The CDR3 loop spans 15 amino acids. The CDR3 loop is CASSFPLLSNYGYTF. Written as DNA, the CDR3 is TGTGCCAGCAGCTTCCCCCTCCTTTCTAACTATGGCTACACCTTC. The full variable domain, completed using reference TRBV7-9 and TRBJ1-2, is DTGVSQNPRHKITKRGQNVTFRCDPISEHNRLYWYRQTLGQGPEFLTYFQNEAQLEKSRLLSDRFSAERPKGSFSTLEIQRTEQGDSAMYLCASSFPLLSNYGYTFGSGTRLTVV.

V and J are TRBV6-5 and TRBJ2-7; D might be TRBD1 or TRBD2, each matching 5 bases. Looked up from germline, CDR1 is MNHEY and CDR2 is SVGAGI. With 4 bases removed from V and 5 bases from J, the gap between germline ends came to 21 bases. The CDR3 contains 16 residues. The CDR3 coding sequence is TGTGCCAGCAGTTTCCCCGGGACCTACCTCGGCCACGAGCAGTACTTC. The encoded protein is CASSFPGTYLGHEQYF.

The V and J genes are TRBV10-3 and TRBJ2-2; D is uncertain. Germline V lookup: CDR1 ENHRY, CDR2 SYGVKD. V was shortened by 9 bases and J by 1 base, with 15 bases between the two germline ends. The CDR3 totals 15 residues. CDR3 bases: TGTGCCATACCGGTGTCCCCAGAGAACACCGGGGAGCTGTTTTTT. Translating it yields CAIPVSPENTGELFF.

CDR3 region: CASEQVFGDTQYF. For the CDR3, the DNA is TGTGCCAGCGAGCAGGTATTTGGAGATACGCAGTATTTT. The V gene is TRBV27, the J gene TRBJ2-3, with no clear D. CDR1 and CDR2 from the germline V gene are MNHEY and SMNVEV (reference sequence). The CDR3 loop spans 13 amino acids. With 8 bases removed from V and 5 bases from J, the gap between germline ends came to 14 bases.

The chain has TRBV4-1 and TRBJ1-5, with TRBD1 matching 7 bases. The length of the CDR3 is 13 residues. CDR1 and CDR2 from the germline V gene are MGHRA and YSYEKL. V was clipped by 4 bases and J by 5 bases; unmatched bases: 2. CDR3: CASSPTGYQPQHF. DNA for the CDR3: TGCGCCAGCAGCCCGACAGGGTATCAGCCCCAGCATTTT.

The chain has TRBV9 and TRBJ1-2; D might be TRBD1 (6 bases). The CDR3 covers 17 residues. Germline V gives CDR1 SGDLS, CDR2 YYNGEE. With 0 bases removed from V and 6 bases from J, the gap between germline ends came to 21 bases. CDR3 bases: TGTGCCAGCAGCGTAGAAGGGGGGCCCCTTCTATCGGATGGCTACACCTTC. It yields the protein CASSVEGGPLLSDGYTF.

V gene TRBV28 combines with J gene TRBJ2-3, with a weak D call TRBD2 (6 bases). Deletions cut 1 base from V and 1 base from J, with 21 bases between. Germline CDR1 is MDHEN and CDR2 is SYDVKM. The CDR3 contains 19 residues. The CDR3 DNA follows: TGTGCCAGCAGTTTATTGGGGGAGTCTACTTCGGGGGGCACAGATACGCAGTATTTT. It is translated as CASSLLGESTSGGTDTQYF.